This TCR beta chain was identified in a study of identical twins. Study results and limitations: Weaker excess twin sharing was observed in beta out-of-frame sequences.

CDR1 is MNHEY, CDR2 SVGEGT, per germline. V lost 6 bases, J lost 7 bases, and 12 bases lay in between. The CDR3 runs 13 residues. This clonotype occurred many times. The antigen is unknown. TCRdb independently ran MiXCR on the 5' RACE reads; one entry per CDR3 protein. The sample lists around 490,000 distinct CDR3 sequences, around 15% occurring once. These data also featured in a second study, about yellow fever vaccine responses in identical twins.

The genes are TRBV6-2 or TRBV6-3 and TRBJ2-2; D unresolved. Sequenced input: CD4+ T cells sorted from blood. The receptor was isolated from a woman aged 18 to 35 in good health. The CDR3, as DNA: TGTGCCAGCAGACCACTCGTTTACGGGGAGCTGTTTTTT. It is translated as CASRPLVYGELFF.